These 23 T cell receptor beta chains originate from one sample sequenced in a study of Graves' ophthalmopathy and Graves' hyperthyroidism. CDR3 regions of TCR beta were amplified from RNA transcripts. Scientists carried out first-round RT-PCR using HTBI primers and then a second-round multiplex PCR. Each CDR3 protein gets one entry after TCRdb re-called the multiplex PCR reads with MiXCR. Of roughly 1.1 million distinct CDR3 sequences listed, about 38% are singletons. What was sequenced was peripheral blood or thyroid tissue (not recorded which). Receptors originate from an adult man with Graves' hyperthyroidism.

This clonotype has a count of ten or more. The V and J genes are TRBV10-2 and TRBJ1-5; 7 bases agree with TRBD1. The V gene's germline CDR1 is WSHSY and CDR2 SAAADI. The junction had 6 bases not matched to a gene; V was cut back by 3 bases and J by 4 bases. The CDR3 is 15 residues long. CDR3 in DNA: TGCGCCAGCAGTGATACCCAGGGGGAGAATCAGCCCCAGCATTTT. Protein product: CASSDTQGENQPQHF.

This clonotype was seen many times. J is TRBJ2-5 and V is TRBV7-8, with 10 bases aligning to TRBD2. The CDR3 sequence is 15 residues long. CDR1 and CDR2 from the germline V gene are SGHVS and FQNEAQ. J gave up 6 bases and V 2 bases, and 6 bases lay outside the gene matches. CDR3 sequence: CASSLLLAGVKTQYF. As DNA, the CDR3 is TGTGCCAGCAGCTTACTTCTAGCGGGGGTTAAGACCCAGTACTTC.

V and J are TRBV20-1 and TRBJ2-5; a weak D match, TRBD2 (7 bases). Trimming took off 1 base at V and 2 bases at J, with 35 bases between the two ends. This CDR3 is built from 22 residues. Germline V CDR1 and CDR2: DFQATT, SNEGSKA (reference sequence). CDR3 sequence (DNA): TGCAGTGCTAGAGGCCGGGGGGCTGGGTCACCCCGGCCTCTAGCACTGCAAGAGACCCAGTACTTC. Amino acid sequence: CSARGRGAGSPRPLALQETQYF.

This clonotype was seen many times. The chain is built from TRBV25-1 and TRBJ2-7; D might be TRBD1 or TRBD2, each matching 5 bases. Between the trimmed V and J ends, which lost 1 base and 3 bases, there was a span of 10 bases. The germline CDR1 and CDR2 sequences are MGHDK and SYGVNS. This CDR3 is 14 amino acids long. This chain's CDR3 is CASSEFEGRYEQYF. In nucleotides, the CDR3 is TGTGCCAGCAGTGAATTTGAGGGGCGCTACGAGCAGTACTTC.

This chain uses TRBV20-1 with TRBJ1-2; 10 bases agree with TRBD1. The CDR3 covers 14 residues. Losses at the gene ends were 3 bases for V and 8 bases for J; bases not matched to a gene: 9. Germline CDR1 reads DFQATT; CDR2 reads SNEGSKA (reference sequence). The CDR3 DNA reads TGCAGTGCTAGGGGACAGGGGAGGGCGATGGGCTACACCTTC. This encodes CSARGQGRAMGYTF.

CDR3: CASSSFGGREQYF. As DNA, the CDR3 is TGTGCCAGCAGTAGCTTTGGGGGCCGTGAGCAGTACTTC. The chain links TRBV13 to TRBJ2-7; perhaps TRBD1 as D (6 bases). There are 13 residues in the CDR3. Per germline, CDR1 PRHDT and CDR2 FYEKMQ (reference sequence). Trimming stripped 6 bases from V and 7 bases from J, with 16 bases between.

This rearrangement joins TRBV28 to TRBJ2-5; tentative D call: TRBD1 (6 bases). V gave up 7 bases and J gave up 1 base, with 16 bases separating them. The CDR3 loop spans 15 amino acids. Germline lookup yields CDR1 MDHEN and CDR2 SYDVKM. CDR3 nucleotides: TGTGCCAGCACACCCCGTCGGACAGTCCAAGAGACCCAGTACTTC. Its translation is CASTPRRTVQETQYF.

This clonotype was counted at least ten times. V gene TRBV15 combines with J gene TRBJ2-5; TRBD1 agrees at 7 bases. The CDR3 runs 13 residues. Germline V gene data show CDR1 as LNHNV and CDR2 as YYDKDF (reference sequence). Germline trimming cut 5 bases from V and 5 bases from J; bases unmatched to any gene: 5. The CDR3 reads CATSDRAWETQYF. The CDR3 DNA sequence: TGTGCCACCAGCGACAGGGCCTGGGAGACCCAGTACTTC.

This clonotype was detected only a few times. The J gene is TRBJ2-7, the V gene TRBV6-2 or TRBV6-3, with D perhaps matching TRBD2 (6 bases). Germline-derived CDR1 and CDR2 are MNHEY and SVGEGT. This CDR3 is built from 16 residues. The V and J ends lost 4 bases and 0 bases respectively, with 16 bases between them. The CDR3 protein is CASSFDLAGGSYEQYF. DNA of the CDR3: TGTGCCAGCAGTTTCGACCTCGCCGGGGGCTCCTACGAGCAGTACTTC.

The rearrangement uses TRBV29-1 and TRBJ1-1, with D tentatively TRBD1 (5 bases). The CDR3 runs to 12 residues. The V gene's germline CDR1 is SQVTM and CDR2 ANQGSEA. With 3 bases removed from V and 3 bases from J, the gap between germline ends came to 8 bases. CDR3 nucleotide sequence: TGCAGCGTTGAGGTGGGGGACACTGAAGCTTTCTTT. Translation gives CSVEVGDTEAFF. The full variable domain, in which reference TRBV29-1 and TRBJ1-1 provide the parts outside the CDR3, is SAVISQKPSRDICQRGTSLTIQCQVDSQVTMMFWYRQQPGQSLTLIATANQGSEATYESGFVIDKFPISRPNLTFSTLTVSNMSPEDSSIYLCSVEVGDTEAFFGQGTRLTVV.

A few counts support this clonotype. This chain uses TRBV29-1 with TRBJ2-7; no definite D call. The CDR3 is made up of 13 amino acids. V dropped 4 bases and J dropped 2 bases, with 12 bases sitting between them. Germline CDR1 is SQVTM and CDR2 is ANQGSEA. CDR3 in DNA: TGCAGCGTTGGGTTACCGTTAACCTACGAGCAGTACTTC. As protein: CSVGLPLTYEQYF.

This clonotype was picked up a small number of times. The chain carries TRBV6-2 or TRBV6-3 and TRBJ1-1; no definite D call. V shed 7 bases and J shed 7 bases, with 19 bases lying between them. The CDR3 contains 14 residues. Germline values: CDR1 MNHEY, CDR2 SVGEGT. CDR3 in amino acids: CASTSFDAEDEAFF. The CDR3 DNA reads as TGTGCCAGCACGAGTTTTGATGCGGAAGATGAAGCTTTCTTT.

V usage is TRBV15 and J usage is TRBJ2-7; 9 bases are a match to TRBD2. The J segment lost 2 bases and the V segment lost 6 bases, leaving 8 bases of the junction unmatched. The CDR3 consists of 15 residues. Germline CDR1 reads LNHNV; CDR2 reads YYDKDF (reference sequence). The CDR3 bases are TGTGCCACCAGGGCCTTCGCTAGCGGGACCTACGAGCAGTACTTC. As protein: CATRAFASGTYEQYF.

Comments on this clonotype: Being one base from a much bigger clone, this may be a read error. This chain joins TRBV29-1 and TRBJ2-5; either TRBD1 or TRBD2 may supply D (5 bases each). The CDR3 spans 12 residues. Germline CDR1 reads SQVTM; CDR2 reads ANQGSEA. The V and J ends lost 0 bases and 7 bases respectively, with 9 bases between them. The CDR3 sequence is CSVEEYGGTQYF. In nucleotides, the CDR3 is TGCAGCGTTGAAGAATATGGGGGGACCCAGTACTTC.

This clonotype was picked up a small number of times. The chain employs TRBV20-1 and TRBJ2-5, with a tentative D call TRBD1 (6 bases). Per germline, CDR1 DFQATT and CDR2 SNEGSKA (reference sequence). This CDR3 spans 12 amino acids. Trimming shortened V by 7 bases and J by 3 bases, and 12 bases separated the two germline ends. The DNA for the CDR3 is TGCAGTGTAATCGGGACAAAAGAGACCCAGTACTTC. This codes for CSVIGTKETQYF.

The CDR3 bases are TGTGCCAGTAGGTGGACCGACCTATTGAACACTGAAGCTTTCTTT. This codes for CASRWTDLLNTEAFF. The chain links TRBV19 to TRBJ1-1; D uncertain. V lost 6 bases to trimming and J lost 0 bases, with 14 bases between them. The germline V gene has CDR1 LNHDA and CDR2 SQIVND (reference sequence). CDR3 length: 15 residues.

A remark on this clonotype: A read error may explain this, as a much larger clone is one base away. The gene calls are TRBV5-6 and TRBJ1-1, with D uncertain. From germline, CDR1 is SGHDT and CDR2 YYEEEE. The CDR3 loop spans 13 amino acids. The DNA of the CDR3 is TGTGCCAGCAGCGACACCCTGAACACTGAAGCTGTCTTT. Residues: CASSDTLNTEAVF.

This clonotype has ten or more counts. The genes are TRBV10-3 and TRBJ1-5, with TRBD1 matching over 7 bases. Germline loops: CDR1 ENHRY, CDR2 SYGVKD. V lost 2 bases to trimming and J lost 6 bases; unmatched junction nucleotides: 7. The CDR3 extends over 15 amino acids. The CDR3 loop reads CAISEQTGFGQPQHF. DNA for the CDR3: TGTGCCATCAGTGAGCAGACAGGGTTCGGTCAGCCCCAGCATTTT.

This rearrangement joins TRBV12-3 or TRBV12-4 to TRBJ2-5, with D perhaps matching TRBD2 (6 bases). Trimming took 6 bases from V and 3 from J, leaving 20 bases between them. CDR3 size: 16 residues. The CDR3 region is CASRAGTRRGKETQYF. The CDR3 bases are TGTGCCAGCAGGGCCGGGACGCGGAGGGGAAAAGAGACCCAGTACTTC.

Many counts were recorded for this clonotype. V gene TRBV20-1 combines with J gene TRBJ2-7; D perhaps matches TRBD1 (5 bases). The germline V gene encodes CDR1 DFQATT and CDR2 SNEGSKA (reference sequence). V lost 7 bases to trimming and J lost 0 bases, with 13 bases between them. This CDR3 is 13 amino acids long. CDR3 coding DNA: TGCAGTGGTGAGACAGTCAGCTCCTACGAGCAGTACTTC. The encoded protein is CSGETVSSYEQYF.

This clonotype showed up many times. V gene TRBV2 combines with J gene TRBJ1-2, with a possible D match to TRBD1 (6 bases). Germline V gene sequence: CDR1 SNHLY, CDR2 FYNNEI. V was trimmed by 8 bases and J by 4 bases, leaving 11 bases between them. The CDR3 has 12 residues. The CDR3 loop is CASRDKLYGYTF. The CDR3 DNA is TGTGCCAGCCGGGACAAACTCTATGGCTACACCTTC. Full variable domain (remainder filled in from reference TRBV2 and TRBJ1-2): EPEVTQTPSHQVTQMGQEVILRCVPISNHLYFYWYRQILGQKVEFLVSFYNNEISEKSEIFDDQFSVERPDGSNFTLKIRSTKLEDSAMYFCASRDKLYGYTFGSGTRLTVV.

The chain uses TRBV2 and TRBJ1-4; D remains unclear. The CDR3 has 16 residues. CDR1 is SNHLY, CDR2 FYNNEI, per germline. V dropped 3 bases and J dropped 4 bases, with 15 bases sitting between them. This CDR3 is CASSDRALDVNEKLFF. DNA of the CDR3: TGTGCCAGCAGTGACCGTGCCCTGGATGTTAATGAAAAACTGTTTTTT. Drawing the rest from reference TRBV2 and TRBJ1-4, the complete variable domain is EPEVTQTPSHQVTQMGQEVILRCVPISNHLYFYWYRQILGQKVEFLVSFYNNEISEKSEIFDDQFSVERPDGSNFTLKIRSTKLEDSAMYFCASSDRALDVNEKLFFGSGTQLSVL.

The chain links TRBV7-3 to TRBJ2-7; D might be TRBD2 (7 bases). The CDR3 is 21 residues long. In germline, CDR1 is SGHTA, CDR2 FQGTGA. V was cut by 0 bases and J by 7 bases, with 34 bases left in between. The DNA for the CDR3 is TGTGCCAGCAGCTTAACCCTGCTGGGACAAACGGATGCGGGAGTCTCGGGTGAGCAGTACTTC. Its protein product is CASSLTLLGQTDAGVSGEQYF.